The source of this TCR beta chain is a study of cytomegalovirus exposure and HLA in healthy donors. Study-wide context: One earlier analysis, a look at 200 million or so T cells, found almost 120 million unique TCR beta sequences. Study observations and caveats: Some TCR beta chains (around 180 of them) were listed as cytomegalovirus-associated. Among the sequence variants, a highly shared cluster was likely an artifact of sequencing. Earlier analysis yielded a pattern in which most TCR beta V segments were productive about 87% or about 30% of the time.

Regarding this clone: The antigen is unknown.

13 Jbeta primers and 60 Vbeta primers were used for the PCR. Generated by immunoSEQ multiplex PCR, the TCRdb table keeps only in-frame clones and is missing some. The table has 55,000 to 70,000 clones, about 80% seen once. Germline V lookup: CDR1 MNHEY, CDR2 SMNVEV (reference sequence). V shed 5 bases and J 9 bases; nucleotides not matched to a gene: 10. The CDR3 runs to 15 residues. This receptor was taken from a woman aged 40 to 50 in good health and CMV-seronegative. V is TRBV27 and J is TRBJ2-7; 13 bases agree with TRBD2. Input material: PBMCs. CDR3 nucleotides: TGTGCCAGCAGTCAGGGACTAGCGGGGTTCTCGTGGCAGTACTTC. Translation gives CASSQGLAGFSWQYF.